A selection of T cell receptor beta chains follows, all from one sample in a study of shared clonotypes between healthy human individuals. Data came from immunoSEQ multiplex PCR; TCRdb stores just in-frame clones and leaves some out. This sample has a few million clones; more than 80% occur once, and the top ten carry 0.13% to 0.15%. Sequenced sample: naive CD4+ T cells sorted from blood. The source is a man aged 18-30 years in good health. CDR3s include the opening cysteine and the closing phenylalanine or tryptophan. D genes are given only for firm matches. The listing skips clone size in some rows; elsewhere it reads once, few, many or a size class.

CDR3 length,D gene,clone size,J gene,V gene,CDR3 protein,CDR3 DNA
16,NA,once,TRBJ1-3,TRBV19,CASSMRNGGSGNTIYF,TGTGCCAGTAGTATGAGGAACGGTGGCTCTGGAAACACCATATATTTT
13,NA,NA,TRBJ2-7,TRBV27,CASSFGGSYEQYF,TGTGCCAGCAGTTTCGGGGGCTCCTACGAGCAGTACTTC
15,NA,NA,TRBJ2-2,TRBV6-4,CASSDLRTVTGELFF,TGTGCCAGCAGTGACCTTCGGACAGTCACCGGGGAGCTGTTTTTT
15,NA,NA,TRBJ2-1,TRBV10-3,CAITSGLLVGNEQFF,TGTGCCATCACAAGCGGATTGCTAGTAGGCAATGAGCAGTTCTTC
16,NA,NA,TRBJ1-1,TRBV2,CASSEGAGRMNTEAFF,TGTGCCAGCAGTGAAGGGGCAGGCCGGATGAACACTGAAGCTTTCTTT
15,NA,NA,TRBJ2-3,TRBV7-2,CASSALGGSTDTQYF,TGTGCCAGCAGCGCCCTCGGCGGGAGCACAGATACGCAGTATTTT
15,TRBD1,NA,TRBJ1-2,TRBV5-5,CASSLPRTGGHGYTF,TGTGCCAGCAGCTTACCAAGGACAGGGGGCCATGGCTACACCTTC
13,TRBD2,NA,TRBJ2-7,TRBV7-3,CASSLSSGYEQYF,TGTGCCAGCAGCTTATCTAGCGGGTACGAGCAGTACTTC
13,NA,once,TRBJ1-4,TRBV30,CAWTHLALEKLFF,TGTGCCTGGACCCATTTGGCCCTCGAAAAACTGTTTTTT
16,NA,NA,TRBJ1-4,TRBV5-1,CASSLSTPGQYEKLFF,TGCGCCAGCAGCTTGTCCACTCCCGGACAGTATGAAAAACTGTTTTTT
16,TRBD2,NA,TRBJ2-1,TRBV10-2,CASSRTSGSFSNEQFF,TGCGCCAGCAGTAGGACTAGCGGGAGTTTTAGCAATGAGCAGTTCTTC
16,TRBD1,NA,TRBJ2-2,TRBV5-1,CASSLRTGDYTGELFF,TGCGCCAGCAGCCTGAGGACAGGGGACTACACCGGGGAGCTGTTTTTT
18,NA,NA,TRBJ1-6,TRBV15,CATRRDTATSSYNSPLHF,TGTGCCACCAGGCGGGACACAGCCACGAGCTCCTATAATTCACCCCTCCACTTT
13,TRBD1,NA,TRBJ2-7,TRBV2,CASRGQGASEQYF,TGTGCCAGCAGGGGACAGGGAGCCTCCGAGCAGTACTTC
14,NA,NA,TRBJ1-1,TRBV18,CASSPASWLAEAFF,TGTGCCAGCTCACCGGCCTCTTGGTTGGCTGAAGCTTTCTTT
17,NA,NA,TRBJ1-6,TRBV28,CASSLWDTPTLDSPLHF,TGTGCCAGCAGTTTATGGGACACACCCACATTAGATTCACCCCTCCACTTT
12,NA,NA,TRBJ2-7,TRBV27,CATGTRPYEQYF,TGTGCCACAGGCACCAGACCCTACGAGCAGTACTTC
13,TRBD1,NA,TRBJ1-5,TRBV5-1,CASSPTGDQPQHF,TGCGCCAGCAGCCCTACAGGGGATCAGCCCCAGCATTTT
13,TRBD1,NA,TRBJ2-7,TRBV2,CASSRDRVEEQYF,TGTGCCAGCAGTCGGGACAGGGTTGAAGAGCAGTACTTC
16,TRBD2,NA,TRBJ2-1,TRBV30,CAWSLRVSGGDNEQFF,TGTGCCTGGAGTCTTAGGGTGAGCGGGGGGGACAATGAGCAGTTCTTC
12,TRBD2,NA,TRBJ2-1,TRBV28,CASSLVGGREFF,TGTGCCAGCAGTTTAGTCGGGGGGAGGGAGTTCTTC
14,TRBD1,NA,TRBJ1-4,TRBV28,CASRAQGGNEKLFF,TGTGCCAGCAGGGCTCAGGGGGGTAATGAAAAACTGTTTTTT
13,NA,NA,TRBJ2-5,TRBV4-1,CASSQGLVETQYF,TGCGCCAGCAGCCAAGGACTAGTAGAGACCCAGTACTTC
13,NA,once,TRBJ2-7,TRBV9,CASSVGGVGTVNF,TGTGCCAGCAGCGTGGGGGGCGTCGGGACGGTTAACTTC
15,NA,NA,TRBJ1-2,TRBV10-3,CAISEWQDLYYGYTF,TGTGCCATCAGTGAGTGGCAGGACTTATACTATGGCTACACCTTC
15,TRBD2,NA,TRBJ2-7,TRBV27,CASSPGLAGTYEQYF,TGTGCCAGCAGTCCAGGACTAGCGGGAACCTACGAGCAGTACTTC
11,NA,NA,TRBJ2-7,TRBV2,CASRVVYEQYF,TGTGCCAGCAGGGTTGTCTACGAGCAGTACTTC
14,TRBD1,NA,TRBJ2-7,TRBV6-4,CASSLPTGAYEQYF,TGTGCCAGCAGTTTACCGACAGGGGCCTACGAGCAGTACTTC
12,NA,NA,TRBJ2-7,TRBV27,CASSSSSYEQYF,TGTGCCAGCAGTTCCTCCTCTTACGAGCAGTACTTC
15,TRBD1,NA,TRBJ1-1,TRBV7-2,CASSSYPGQGTEAFF,TGTGCCAGCAGCTCCTACCCCGGACAGGGAACTGAAGCTTTCTTT
15,NA,NA,TRBJ1-6,TRBV5-1,CASSLGGTNNSPLHF,TGCGCCAGCAGCTTGGGAGGGACGAATAATTCACCCCTCCACTTT
16,NA,NA,TRBJ1-6,TRBV19,CASSSQGSSYNSPLHF,TGTGCCAGTAGCAGTCAGGGCAGCTCCTATAATTCACCCCTCCACTTT
14,NA,NA,TRBJ2-3,TRBV10-3,CAISGAEATDTQYF,TGTGCCATCAGTGGGGCGGAAGCCACAGATACGCAGTATTTT
15,NA,NA,TRBJ2-3,TRBV9,CASSVLGGDTDTQYF,TGTGCCAGCAGCGTCCTCGGCGGGGACACAGATACGCAGTATTTT
16,TRBD2,NA,TRBJ2-1,TRBV4-3,CASSQDVTSGRWEQFF,TGCGCCAGCAGCCAAGACGTAACTAGCGGGAGATGGGAGCAGTTCTTC
17,NA,NA,TRBJ2-2,TRBV11-2,CASSLYGTTTNTGELFF,TGTGCCAGCAGCTTGTATGGGACAACGACGAACACCGGGGAGCTGTTTTTT
12,NA,NA,TRBJ1-3,TRBV18,CASSPFENTIYF,TGTGCCAGCTCTCCCTTTGAAAACACCATATATTTT
14,NA,NA,TRBJ2-5,TRBV30,CAWSARGGVETQYF,TGTGCCTGGAGTGCGAGAGGGGGGGTGGAGACCCAGTACTTC
14,NA,NA,TRBJ2-7,TRBV5-4,CASSSPQGSSEQYF,TGTGCCAGCAGCTCACCACAGGGTAGCAGCGAGCAGTACTTC
11,NA,NA,TRBJ2-5,TRBV6-5,CASSYFETQYF,TGTGCCAGCAGTTATTTTGAGACCCAGTACTTC
16,TRBD2,NA,TRBJ2-5,TRBV11-2,CASSSIPSGGEETQYF,TGTGCCAGCAGCTCCATCCCTAGCGGGGGGGAAGAGACCCAGTACTTC